This TCR beta chain was captured in a study of technical replicates of blood from a few donors. The assay was immunoSEQ multiplex PCR, and TCRdb's table has in-frame clones only and misses some. Found here are under 95,000 clones, roughly 94% of them singletons; the top ten hold roughly 0.25%. Germline CDR1 is LNHNV and CDR2 is YYDKDF (reference sequence). The CDR3 consists of 14 residues. V lost 3 bases to trimming and J lost 7 bases; unmatched junction nucleotides: 2. The J gene is TRBJ2-1, the V gene TRBV15, with TRBD2 matching over 11 bases. Sequencing was performed on T cells isolated from PBMCs. This receptor was obtained from a human donor in good health. CDR3 DNA sequence: TGTGCCACCAGCAGTAGCGGGAGGGCGAATGAGCAGTTCTTC. Its translation: CATSSSGRANEQFF.